This T cell receptor beta chain was captured in a study of blood T cell repertoires in COVID-19. Study overall: Samples of COVID-19 (acute and convalescent) were obtained from the United States, Italy and Spain.

Original data processing: Amplification of reference gene primers provided the estimated nucleated cell counts. Generated by immunoSEQ multiplex PCR, the TCRdb table keeps only in-frame clones and is missing some. From that table come the V and J calls and clone size; the DNA was used to work out D and trimming. The table includes about 130,000 clones, roughly four fifths detected once. CDR3 length equals 15 residues. Germline CDR1 reads SGHRS; CDR2 reads YFSETQ. Trimming cost V 2 bases and J 0 bases, with 6 bases left between them. The sequence was collected from a human donor in a cohort sampled during active COVID-19. Sequenced: peripheral blood. This chain uses TRBV5-1 with TRBJ2-6; D unresolved. Written as DNA, the CDR3 is TGCGCCAGCAGCTTCCGGGTCTCTGGGGCCAACGTCCTGACTTTC. Its translation is CASSFRVSGANVLTF.